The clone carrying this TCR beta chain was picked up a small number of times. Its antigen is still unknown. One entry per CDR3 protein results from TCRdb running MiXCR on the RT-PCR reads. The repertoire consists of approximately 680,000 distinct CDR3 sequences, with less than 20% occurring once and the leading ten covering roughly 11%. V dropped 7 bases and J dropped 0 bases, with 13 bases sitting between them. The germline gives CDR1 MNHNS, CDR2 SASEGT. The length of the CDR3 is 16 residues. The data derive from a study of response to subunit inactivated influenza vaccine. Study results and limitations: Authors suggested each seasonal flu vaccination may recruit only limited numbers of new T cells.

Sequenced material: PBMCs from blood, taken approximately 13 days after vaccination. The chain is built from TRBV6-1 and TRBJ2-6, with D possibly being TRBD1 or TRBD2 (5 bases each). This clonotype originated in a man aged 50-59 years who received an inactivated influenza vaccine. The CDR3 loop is CASTKGRYSGANVLTF. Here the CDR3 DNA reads TGTGCCAGCACCAAGGGACGGTACTCTGGGGCCAACGTCCTGACTTTC.